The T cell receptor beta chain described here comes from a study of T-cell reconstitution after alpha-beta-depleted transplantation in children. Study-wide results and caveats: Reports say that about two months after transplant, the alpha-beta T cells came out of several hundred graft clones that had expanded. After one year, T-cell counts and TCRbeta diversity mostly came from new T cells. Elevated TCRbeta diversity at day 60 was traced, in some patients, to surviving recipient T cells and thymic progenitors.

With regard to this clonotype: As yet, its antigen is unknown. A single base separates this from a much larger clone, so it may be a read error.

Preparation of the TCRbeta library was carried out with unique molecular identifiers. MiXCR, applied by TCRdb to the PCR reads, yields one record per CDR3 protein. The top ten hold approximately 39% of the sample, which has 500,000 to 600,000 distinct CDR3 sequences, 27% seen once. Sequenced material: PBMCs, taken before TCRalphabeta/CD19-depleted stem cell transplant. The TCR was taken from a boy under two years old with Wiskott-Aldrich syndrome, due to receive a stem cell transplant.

CDR3 DNA: TGTGCCAGCAGTTACTCCGGCAGGTGCACTAACAATGAGCAGTTCTTC. This codes for CASSYSGRCTNNEQFF. This rearrangement joins TRBV6-5 to TRBJ2-1; no clear D gene. The V end was cut by 0 bases, the J end by 5 bases, with 14 bases between. Looked up from germline, CDR1 is MNHEY and CDR2 is SVGAGI. The CDR3 consists of 16 residues.